This T cell receptor (beta chain) was captured in a study of cytomegalovirus exposure and HLA in healthy donors. Study as a whole: Unique TCR beta sequences numbering about 100 million came from some 200 million T cells in an earlier analysis.

Germline CDR1 SEHNR, CDR2 FQNEAQ (reference sequence). The CDR3 is 13 amino acids. PCR primers comprised 60 Vbeta and 13 Jbeta primers. The repertoire was sequenced with immunoSEQ multiplex PCR; TCRdb's copy has only in-frame clones and lacks some. The table shows about 140,000 clones, with 70% to 85% occurring only once. Notes on the study in general: There were some V segments, including TRBV6-2 and TRBV6-3, excluded as indistinguishable. Later analysis indicated greater clonal expansion among HLA-associated TCR beta chains than among equally common other chains. In a later analysis, TCR beta V- and J-gene trimming was associated with a missense DCLRE1C variant.

As regards this clone: Its target is not known. Sequence at one end of the junction differs from germline and may be a read error.

The sample consisted of PBMCs. This TCR was sampled from a man in his thirties or forties in good health and CMV-seropositive. This sequence joins TRBV7-9 and TRBJ2-7, with 7 bases aligning to TRBD2. CDR3 residues: CSSSPGTTYEQYF. CDR3 sequence (DNA): TGTTCCAGCAGCCCCGGGACTACCTACGAGCAGTACTTC.